This is a list of T cell receptor beta chains from one sample in a study of cytotoxic CD8 clonotypes in ibrutinib-treated CLL. TCRdb's copy holds only in-frame clones and misses some; the assay was immunoSEQ multiplex PCR. In the table there are tens of thousands of clones, less than 70% of which are singletons. The source was PBMCs, collected after 12 months of ibrutinib treatment. These receptors were obtained from a human donor with chronic lymphocytic leukemia. The CDR3 runs from the conserved cysteine through the conserved F or W.

j_gene: TRBJ2-2
v_gene: TRBV7-9
CDR3aa: CASSLGTGVTGELFF

j_gene: TRBJ2-1
v_gene: TRBV15
CDR3aa: CATSFLGDEQFF

j_gene: TRBJ2-2
v_gene: TRBV6-4
CDR3aa: CASSRTANTGELFF

j_gene: TRBJ1-1
v_gene: TRBV5-1
CDR3aa: CATGRGGDTEAFF

j_gene: TRBJ2-7
v_gene: TRBV5-8
CDR3aa: CASSLDNGEQYF

j_gene: TRBJ1-2
v_gene: TRBV12-5
CDR3aa: CASASTNYGYTF

j_gene: TRBJ2-3
v_gene: TRBV29-1
CDR3aa: CSVEGPQGTDTQYF

j_gene: TRBJ1-2
v_gene: TRBV19
CDR3aa: CASTHTGGPGHGYTF

j_gene: TRBJ2-2
v_gene: TRBV11-3
CDR3aa: CASSLIGTGELFF

j_gene: TRBJ1-5
v_gene: TRBV2
CDR3aa: CASKGTGNQPQHF

j_gene: TRBJ1-1
v_gene: TRBV4-1
CDR3aa: CASSQSGQLNTEAFF

j_gene: TRBJ2-5
v_gene: TRBV9
CDR3aa: CASSRDQETQYF

j_gene: TRBJ1-2
v_gene: TRBV5-6
CDR3aa: CASTSSGFGYTF

j_gene: TRBJ2-7
v_gene: TRBV28
CDR3aa: CASSRDRVASYEQYF

j_gene: TRBJ1-5
v_gene: TRBV19
CDR3aa: CASSIGGAYQPQHF

j_gene: TRBJ1-4
v_gene: TRBV9
CDR3aa: CASSVGGKDEKLFF

j_gene: TRBJ2-3
v_gene: TRBV10-3
CDR3aa: CAISERRGGTDTQYF

j_gene: TRBJ1-6
v_gene: TRBV19
CDR3aa: CASSIEWRKGNSPLHF

j_gene: TRBJ2-2
v_gene: TRBV5-1
CDR3aa: CASGIELGGSGELFF

j_gene: TRBJ1-3
v_gene: TRBV21-1
CDR3aa: CASSKSGAPADSGNTIYF

j_gene: TRBJ1-1
v_gene: TRBV7-8
CDR3aa: CASSSTTDTEAFF

j_gene: TRBJ2-2
v_gene: TRBV9
CDR3aa: CASSYSGINTGELFF

j_gene: TRBJ2-7
v_gene: TRBV7-2
CDR3aa: CASSDVYSLSSYEQYF

j_gene: TRBJ2-3
v_gene: TRBV9
CDR3aa: CASSDRVQGTDTQYF

j_gene: TRBJ1-2
v_gene: TRBV10-2
CDR3aa: CASSESIGGVGYTF

j_gene: TRBJ2-5
v_gene: TRBV10-1
CDR3aa: CASSAQQEETQYF

j_gene: TRBJ1-1
v_gene: TRBV19
CDR3aa: CASSNGGLTEAFF

j_gene: TRBJ1-5
v_gene: TRBV27
CDR3aa: CASSPRTGIEFQPQHF

j_gene: TRBJ2-7
v_gene: TRBV10-1
CDR3aa: CASSGTGFPYEQYF

j_gene: TRBJ1-1
v_gene: TRBV7-9
CDR3aa: CASSLSGDTEAFF

j_gene: TRBJ2-3
v_gene: TRBV5-1
CDR3aa: CASSVGGGDTQYF

j_gene: TRBJ2-7
v_gene: TRBV18
CDR3aa: CASSPAEGSSYEQYF

j_gene: TRBJ2-7
v_gene: TRBV18
CDR3aa: CASSPTLDRGYEQYF

j_gene: TRBJ1-5
v_gene: TRBV7-8
CDR3aa: CASSLASWEPQHF

j_gene: TRBJ2-2
v_gene: TRBV6-5
CDR3aa: CASSWRVIGELFF

j_gene: TRBJ1-6
v_gene: TRBV5-1
CDR3aa: CASSLDRDGASPLHF

j_gene: TRBJ1-1
v_gene: TRBV6-1
CDR3aa: CASSGSREVNTEAFF

j_gene: TRBJ1-2
v_gene: TRBV30
CDR3aa: CAWSLQVIYTF

j_gene: TRBJ1-2
v_gene: TRBV30
CDR3aa: CAWVQGANYGYTF

j_gene: TRBJ1-1
v_gene: TRBV5-5
CDR3aa: CASSSRRVNTEAFF

j_gene: TRBJ2-2
v_gene: TRBV28
CDR3aa: CATEGANTGELFF

j_gene: TRBJ2-3
v_gene: TRBV6-4
CDR3aa: CASSSGGADTQYF